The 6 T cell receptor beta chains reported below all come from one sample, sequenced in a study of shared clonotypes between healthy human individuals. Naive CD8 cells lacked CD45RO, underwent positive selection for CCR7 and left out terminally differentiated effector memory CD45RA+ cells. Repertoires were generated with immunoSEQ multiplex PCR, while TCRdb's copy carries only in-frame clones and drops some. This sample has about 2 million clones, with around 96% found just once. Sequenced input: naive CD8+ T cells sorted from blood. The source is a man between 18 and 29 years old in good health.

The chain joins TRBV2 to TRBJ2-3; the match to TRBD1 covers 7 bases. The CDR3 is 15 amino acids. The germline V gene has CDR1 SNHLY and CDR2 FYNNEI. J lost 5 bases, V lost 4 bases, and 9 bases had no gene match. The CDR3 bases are TGTGCCAGCAGTGCGACAGGGAAAATTGGAGATACGCAGTATTTT. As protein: CASSATGKIGDTQYF.

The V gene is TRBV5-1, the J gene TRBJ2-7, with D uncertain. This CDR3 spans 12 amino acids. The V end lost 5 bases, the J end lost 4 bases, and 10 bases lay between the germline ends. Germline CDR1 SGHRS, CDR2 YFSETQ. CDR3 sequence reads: CASSSERYEQYF. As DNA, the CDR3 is TGCGCCAGCAGTTCAGAGAGATACGAGCAGTACTTC.

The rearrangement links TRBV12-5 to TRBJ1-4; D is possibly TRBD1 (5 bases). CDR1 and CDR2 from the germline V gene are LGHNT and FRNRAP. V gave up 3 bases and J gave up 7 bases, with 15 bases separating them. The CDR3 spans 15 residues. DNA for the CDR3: TGTGCTAGTGGTTTTAAGGTTTTGGGGGGTGAAAAACTGTTTTTT. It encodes CASGFKVLGGEKLFF.

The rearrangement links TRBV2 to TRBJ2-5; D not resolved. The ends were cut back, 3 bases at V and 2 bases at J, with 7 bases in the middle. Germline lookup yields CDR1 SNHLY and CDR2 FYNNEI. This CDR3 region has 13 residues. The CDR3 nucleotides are TGTGCCAGCAGTGAGGGTCTACAAGAGACCCAGTACTTC. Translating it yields CASSEGLQETQYF.

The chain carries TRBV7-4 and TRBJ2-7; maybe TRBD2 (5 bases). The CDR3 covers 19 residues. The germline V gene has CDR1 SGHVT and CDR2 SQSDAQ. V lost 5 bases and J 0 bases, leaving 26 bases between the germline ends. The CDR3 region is CASSPRIGTRKGSSYEQYF. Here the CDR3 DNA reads TGTGCCAGCAGCCCTAGGATTGGTACAAGGAAAGGGAGCTCCTACGAGCAGTACTTC.

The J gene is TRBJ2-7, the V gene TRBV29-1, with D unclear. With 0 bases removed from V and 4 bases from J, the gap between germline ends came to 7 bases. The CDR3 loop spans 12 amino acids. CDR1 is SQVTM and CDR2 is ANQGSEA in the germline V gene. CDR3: CSVEDGQYEQYF. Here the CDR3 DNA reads TGCAGCGTTGAAGATGGGCAGTACGAGCAGTACTTC.